A selection of T cell receptor beta chains follows, all from one sample in a study of T cells after yellow fever vaccination. TCRdb itself ran the 5' RACE reads through MiXCR, one entry per CDR3 protein. The sample includes roughly 520,000 distinct CDR3 sequences, 21% of them seen just once. The sequencing used PBMCs, collected less than 25 days after the first yellow fever vaccination. All receptors derive from a man in his late teens or twenties who received the YFV17D yellow fever vaccine. CDR3s include the opening cysteine and the closing phenylalanine or tryptophan. A D gene is named only where the DNA matches it firmly. Clone size is not always given. Where it is, it says once, few, many or a class for expanded clones.

abundance: few
v_gene: TRBV12-3/TRBV12-4
len: 15
d_gene: .
j_gene: TRBJ1-2
CDR3nt: TGTGCCAGCACCCTTGGTACAGAGCATAACTATGGCTACACCTTC
CDR3aa: CASTLGTEHNYGYTF

abundance: few
v_gene: TRBV12-3/TRBV12-4
len: 13
d_gene: .
j_gene: TRBJ1-2
CDR3nt: TGTGCCAGCAGTGGAGCGACAGCCTATGGCTACACCTTC
CDR3aa: CASSGATAYGYTF

abundance: many
v_gene: TRBV12-3/TRBV12-4
len: 13
d_gene: .
j_gene: TRBJ2-5
CDR3nt: TGTGCCAGCAGCCAGGGTAACGGGGAGACCCAGTACTTC
CDR3aa: CASSQGNGETQYF

abundance: few
v_gene: TRBV5-1
len: 16
d_gene: TRBD1
j_gene: TRBJ1-1
CDR3nt: TGCGCCAGCAGCCTGCGTCCGGGACAGCCGAACACTGAAGCTTTCTTT
CDR3aa: CASSLRPGQPNTEAFF

abundance: .
v_gene: TRBV11-2
len: 13
d_gene: .
j_gene: TRBJ2-7
CDR3nt: TGTGCCAGCAGTGCTGGTTACTCCTACGAGCAGTACTTC
CDR3aa: CASSAGYSYEQYF

abundance: .
v_gene: TRBV6-2/TRBV6-3
len: 16
d_gene: TRBD2
j_gene: TRBJ2-3
CDR3nt: TGTGCCAGCAACGTAGCGGGGGTGCCCCTCACAGATACGCAGTATTTT
CDR3aa: CASNVAGVPLTDTQYF

abundance: many
v_gene: TRBV12-3/TRBV12-4
len: 16
d_gene: .
j_gene: TRBJ2-2
CDR3nt: TGTGCCAGCAGTTTTAACCGGGATCCTAACACCGGGGAGCTGTTTTTT
CDR3aa: CASSFNRDPNTGELFF

abundance: few
v_gene: TRBV10-3
len: 14
d_gene: TRBD1
j_gene: TRBJ2-7
CDR3nt: TGTGCCATCAAAACGGGACAGGGTTCCTACGAGCAGTACTTC
CDR3aa: CAIKTGQGSYEQYF

abundance: few
v_gene: TRBV10-3
len: 14
d_gene: .
j_gene: TRBJ2-5
CDR3nt: TGTGCCATCAGTGTGACAGGACGACAAGAGACCCAGTACTTC
CDR3aa: CAISVTGRQETQYF

abundance: .
v_gene: TRBV5-1
len: 14
d_gene: .
j_gene: TRBJ1-1
CDR3nt: TGCGCCAGCAGCTTAGGGACGGTAGGCGCTGAAGCTTTCTTT
CDR3aa: CASSLGTVGAEAFF

abundance: .
v_gene: TRBV4-3
len: 20
d_gene: TRBD2
j_gene: TRBJ2-7
CDR3nt: TGCGCCAGCAGCCATCGCGTCCTCACCGGGACTAGCGGGGGGACTTACGAGCAGTACTTC
CDR3aa: CASSHRVLTGTSGGTYEQYF

abundance: few
v_gene: TRBV18
len: 15
d_gene: TRBD1
j_gene: TRBJ2-1
CDR3nt: TGTGCCAGCTCCTGGCAACAGGGGGCCTCCAATGAGCAGTTCTTC
CDR3aa: CASSWQQGASNEQFF

abundance: .
v_gene: TRBV28
len: 14
d_gene: .
j_gene: TRBJ1-2
CDR3nt: TGTGCCAGCTCAGGACCAGTCTCAAACTATGGCTACACCTTC
CDR3aa: CASSGPVSNYGYTF

abundance: few
v_gene: TRBV2
len: 19
d_gene: TRBD1
j_gene: TRBJ2-6
CDR3nt: TGTGCCAGCACCGGCCTTCCCGGGACAGGGGGCTCTGGGGCCAACGTCCTGACTTTC
CDR3aa: CASTGLPGTGGSGANVLTF

abundance: few
v_gene: TRBV6-1
len: 15
d_gene: .
j_gene: TRBJ2-3
CDR3nt: TGTGCCAGCAGTACCCGTAACTTGGGCCCCGATACGCAGTATTTT
CDR3aa: CASSTRNLGPDTQYF

abundance: many
v_gene: TRBV24-1
len: 14
d_gene: .
j_gene: TRBJ2-7
CDR3nt: TGTGCCACCAGTGATTCATCGGGGGCGGGCGAGCAGTACTTC
CDR3aa: CATSDSSGAGEQYF

abundance: .
v_gene: TRBV20-1
len: 13
d_gene: .
j_gene: TRBJ1-2
CDR3nt: TGCAGTGCTAGAGTTAGAACCACGAATGGCTACACCTTC
CDR3aa: CSARVRTTNGYTF

abundance: few
v_gene: TRBV29-1
len: 16
d_gene: .
j_gene: TRBJ1-2
CDR3nt: TGCAGCGTTGGCGGGCAGGGCACTGTTTCTGGCTATGGCTACACCTTC
CDR3aa: CSVGGQGTVSGYGYTF

abundance: .
v_gene: TRBV28
len: 13
d_gene: .
j_gene: TRBJ2-5
CDR3nt: TGTGCCAGCAGTTTCGTGAGGCAAGAGACCCAGTACTTC
CDR3aa: CASSFVRQETQYF

abundance: .
v_gene: TRBV7-9
len: 13
d_gene: .
j_gene: TRBJ2-7
CDR3nt: TGTGCCAGCAGCGCGGGACAGTACTACGAGCAGTACTTC
CDR3aa: CASSAGQYYEQYF

abundance: few
v_gene: TRBV25-1
len: 15
d_gene: TRBD1
j_gene: TRBJ2-7
CDR3nt: TGTGCCAGCAGTGGAGAGTGGGACAGGTCCTACGAGCAGTACTTC
CDR3aa: CASSGEWDRSYEQYF

abundance: few
v_gene: TRBV5-1
len: 16
d_gene: TRBD1
j_gene: TRBJ1-2
CDR3nt: TGCGCCAGCAGCTTGGCCGTGTCAGGGGGCGACTATGGCTACACCTTC
CDR3aa: CASSLAVSGGDYGYTF

abundance: .
v_gene: TRBV27
len: 15
d_gene: .
j_gene: TRBJ2-7
CDR3nt: TGTGCCAGCAGTCCCCGGGGCTTTAGCTCCTACGAGCAGTACTTC
CDR3aa: CASSPRGFSSYEQYF

abundance: .
v_gene: TRBV2
len: 14
d_gene: .
j_gene: TRBJ1-4
CDR3nt: TGTGCCAGCAAGGGGGGGCTATCTAATGAAAAACTGTTTTTT
CDR3aa: CASKGGLSNEKLFF

abundance: .
v_gene: TRBV12-3/TRBV12-4
len: 15
d_gene: .
j_gene: TRBJ1-5
CDR3nt: TGTGCCAGCACCCCAGGGTCAGGTAGCAATCAGCCCCAGCATTTT
CDR3aa: CASTPGSGSNQPQHF

abundance: .
v_gene: TRBV11-1
len: 19
d_gene: TRBD2
j_gene: TRBJ2-4
CDR3nt: TGTGCCAGCAGCCGGCCCGGGACTAGCGGGGAACTAGCCAAAAACATTCAGTACTTC
CDR3aa: CASSRPGTSGELAKNIQYF